This T cell receptor beta chain was recorded in a study of blood T cell repertoires in COVID-19. Study overall: From the United States, Italy and Spain came samples of acute and convalescent COVID-19.

TCRdb's table, derived via immunoSEQ multiplex PCR, lists solely in-frame clones and lacks some. The sample shows 210,000 or so clones, approximately 90% of them seen only once. V trimming: 5 bases; J trimming: 7 bases; junction bases outside the gene matches: 11. Germline V gene lookup returns CDR1 SGHNT and CDR2 YENEEA. The CDR3 is made up of 16 amino acids. This clone was seen a few times. The clonotype originates from a man younger than 40 with COVID-19, enrolled during active disease. This chain uses TRBV11-3 with TRBJ2-2; 9 bases are a match to TRBD2. The specimen was peripheral blood. CDR3 loop: CASSPGTSLIYGELFF. CDR3 bases: TGTGCCAGCAGCCCGGGGACTAGCTTGATTTACGGGGAGCTGTTTTTT.